Listed below are T cell receptor beta chains from one sample, sequenced in a study of shared clonotypes between healthy human individuals. The method was immunoSEQ multiplex PCR; TCRdb's version includes in-frame clones alone and lacks a portion of them. This repertoire shows some 2,100,000 clones, 90% to 97% found once; its top ten account for less than 0.15%. Sequenced input: naive CD4+ T cells sorted from blood. All receptors derive from a man aged 18 to 29 in good health. CDR3s leave out the opening cysteine and the closing phenylalanine or tryptophan. The order of the fields is V gene, CDR3 protein.

TRBV5-1 ASSPGQGTWASNQPQH
TRBV6-1 ASSETALSYEQY
TRBV18 ASSDRGPDTQY
TRBV18 ASSSDRVGSPLH
TRBV5-4 ASSGQPSYGYT
TRBV5-4 ASSSQPGLGEKLF
TRBV7-9 ASSTSGSYNEQF
TRBV30 AWSVQTGRQPQH
TRBV11-3 ASSLGGGSEAF
TRBV9 ASSVAAGYNQPQH
TRBV28 ASSLGTGWFGYT
TRBV2 ASSDEGEAF
TRBV7-2 ASSLRPADTQY
TRBV15 ATSRERGGTSNSYNEQF
TRBV30 AWSVEHNQPQH
TRBV6-1 ASSGGGEQY
TRBV27 ASSLDRRYSPLH
TRBV30 AWGSGGRSYEQY
TRBV2 ASRYTGINEQF
TRBV7-2 ASSLRLGSNQPQH
TRBV6-5 ASSYPNRDTYNEQF
TRBV18 ASSRQGFSSGANVLT
TRBV9 ASSTGLAGRGQETQY
TRBV11-2 ASSLLQGQVRYEQY
TRBV28 ASGLGGQPQH
TRBV10-2 ASSEGVNYGYT
TRBV5-1 ASSLGYTDTQY
TRBV4-1 ASSQGTSGIYEQY
TRBV10-3 AISGPTGGTSGVPGETQY
TRBV10-2 ASSEHRGKTTDTQY
TRBV28 ASSQTGVTFQPQH
TRBV9 ASSGKIRGGYT
TRBV4-3 ASSQTTGIGQPQH
TRBV9 ASSSSIGLAGETQY
TRBV5-1 ASSWGQAAYEQY
TRBV6-1 ASSETGNYEQY
TRBV5-1 ASSLGRQRTYEQY
TRBV7-2 ASSTSGTSTDTQY
TRBV19 ASSLTRTGPYQPQH
TRBV10-3 AISEVGSSGNTIY
TRBV2 ASSERGGTGANVLT
TRBV10-3 AISEAGIYQPQH
TRBV30 AWSGLAGQETQY
TRBV10-3 AISEPGQYQETQY
TRBV28 ASSLGQLLDQPQH
TRBV9 ASSFRDRSSGANVLT
TRBV6-6 ASSYSESSYNSPLH
TRBV5-4 ASSTYLGSSYNEQF
TRBV30 AWSVAASAGGEY